The table lists the clone carrying this TCR beta chain with a count of one. Its antigen is currently unknown. Germline values: CDR1 SNHLY, CDR2 FYNNEI. The CDR3 contains 18 residues. J was trimmed by 1 base and V by 2 bases; bases with no gene match: 7. This sample is part of a study of cytomegalovirus exposure and HLA in healthy donors. Study observations and caveats: TCR beta chain V- and J-gene trimming was linked, in a later analysis, to a missense variant in DCLRE1C. Across donors, sequencing depth was assumed by presence/absence analyses to be roughly uniform. A later analysis by the authors found several of the most significant clusters apparently linked to common viral pathogens.

Primers: 60 Vbeta forward and 13 Jbeta reverse. This table comes from immunoSEQ multiplex PCR, and its TCRdb copy is limited to in-frame clones, with some not included. The sample consists of tens of thousands of clones, under 90% of them appearing once. The sample consisted of PBMCs. The chain is built from TRBV2 and TRBJ2-4, with TRBD2 identical over 11 bases. The TCR comes from a man over 45 in good health and CMV-seropositive. The CDR3 DNA reads TGTGCCAGCAGTGAATTAGCGGGAGGGACGCTGGCCAAAAACATTCAGTACTTC. This gives the protein CASSELAGGTLAKNIQYF.